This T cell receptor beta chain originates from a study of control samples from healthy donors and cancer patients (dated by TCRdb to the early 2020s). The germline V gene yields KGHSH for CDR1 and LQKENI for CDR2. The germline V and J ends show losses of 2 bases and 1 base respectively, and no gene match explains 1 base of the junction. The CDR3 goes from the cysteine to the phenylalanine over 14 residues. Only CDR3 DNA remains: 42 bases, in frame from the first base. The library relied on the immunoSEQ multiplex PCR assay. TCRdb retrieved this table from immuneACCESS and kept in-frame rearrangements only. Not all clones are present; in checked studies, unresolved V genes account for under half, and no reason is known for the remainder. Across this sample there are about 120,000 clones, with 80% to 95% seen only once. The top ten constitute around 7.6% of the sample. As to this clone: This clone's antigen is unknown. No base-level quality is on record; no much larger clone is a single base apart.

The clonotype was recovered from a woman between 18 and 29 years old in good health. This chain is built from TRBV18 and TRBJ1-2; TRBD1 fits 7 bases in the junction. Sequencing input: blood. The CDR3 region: CASSPTGDNYGYTF. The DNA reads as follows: TGTGCCAGCTCACCAACAGGGGATAACTATGGCTACACCTTC.